The present T cell receptor (beta chain) was sequenced within a study of regulatory T cells in long-lasting Graves disease. Arm-PCR of CDR3 regions with iRepertoire HTBI primers generated TCR beta libraries. In the original analysis: Among the samples, 62 TRBV and 14 to 15 TRBJ segments were identified. Each CDR3 protein is one row after TCRdb ran MiXCR on the multiplex PCR reads. The V and J calls, along with clone size, are taken from TCRdb and not from the paper's own processing. The sample consists of 500,000 to 700,000 distinct CDR3 sequences, less than 20% of them appearing once. Study-level points and caveats: Favored gene segments in persistent disease were TRBV28, TRBJ1-2 and TRBJ2-5.

The sample's time point: newly diagnosed GD, antithyroid drugs for less than 3 months. Making the TCR library involved RNA that had been extracted from PBMCs. It was by American Thyroid Association guidelines that Graves' disease was diagnosed. This clonotype was recorded many times. What it binds is not known. Trimming removed 6 bases at V and 5 bases at J, with 16 bases between. This CDR3 is built from 13 residues. The germline V gene has CDR1 SQVTM and CDR2 ANQGSEA. The same sample was also studied in work on T cells in Graves' hyperthyroidism and ophthalmopathy. That source notes: Initially, a first-round RT-PCR of the TCR CDR3 employed the HTBI primer set.

Material: peripheral blood mononuclear cells (PBMCs), obtained at new diagnosis, from a patient treated with antithyroid drugs. This sequence originates from a woman in her twenties or thirties with Graves disease. V is TRBV29-1 and J is TRBJ1-1; the D gene is possibly TRBD1 (6 bases). The CDR3 region is CSVRPGVWTEAFF. The CDR3 DNA sequence: TGCAGCGTACGACCAGGGGTGTGGACTGAAGCTTTCTTT.